This T cell receptor beta chain is drawn from a study of CD8+ T cells in alopecia areata. Overall study context: Patients in the treated group were given tofacitinib by mouth, 5 to 10 mg twice a day. Tofacitinib dosing lasted 6 to 18 months, which was then followed by 6 months off drug.

Study-wide findings and caveats: Alopecia totalis/universalis scalp especially showed more expanded CD8+ clones than normal scalp.

With V trimmed by 5 bases and J by 2 bases, 10 bases remained unmatched. Germline-derived CDR1 and CDR2 are MNHEY and SMNVEV (reference sequence). There are 17 residues in the CDR3. Isolated RNA was reverse transcribed into cDNA used as the sequencing template. Only in-frame clones appear in the TCRdb table, and some are missing; sequencing was by immunoSEQ multiplex PCR. This table holds more than 150,000 clones, less than 65% found once. Sorting of CD4+ and CD8+ T cells was performed on PBMCs. As regards this clone: The antigen is not known.

The source was CD8+ T cells sorted from blood, collected at week 0. The chain recombines TRBV27 with TRBJ2-3, with TRBD2 identical over 10 bases. The origin of this receptor is a human donor with alopecia areata. The DNA for the CDR3 is TGTGCCAGCAGTCTCTTGCCTAGCGGGGGCTACACAGATACGCAGTATTTT. It encodes CASSLLPSGGYTDTQYF.